The 13 T cell receptor beta chains listed next were all sequenced from one sample in a study of T cell repertoires in cytomegalovirus infection. TCRdb passed the reads through MiXCR, listing each CDR3 protein once. The sample lists about 770,000 distinct CDR3 sequences, about 29% occurring once. For these receptors, no antigen is known. The sequencing used cultured CD8+ T cells from PBMCs, collected from culture after CMV antigen stimulation. All receptors come from a human donor in good health (CMV status not recorded). Some clones in this sample may be carry-over from other donors' samples.

The chain employs TRBV28 and TRBJ1-5; D may be TRBD1 (5 bases). This CDR3 spans 16 amino acids. Germline loops: CDR1 MDHEN, CDR2 SYDVKM. Trimming took off 6 bases at V and 2 bases at J, with 17 bases between the two ends. CDR3 in DNA: TGTGCCAGCAGCTCCCCCGAGGGGTGGGGCAATCAGCCCCAGCATTTT. This codes for CASSSPEGWGNQPQHF.

This clonotype was counted only a few times. The V gene is TRBV6-2 or TRBV6-3, the J gene TRBJ2-7, with no clear D. Trimming shortened V by 0 bases and J by 5 bases, and 5 bases separated the two germline ends. The CDR3 runs 12 residues. From germline, CDR1 is MNHEY and CDR2 SVGEGT. This chain's CDR3 is CASSYSPDEQYF. Here the CDR3 DNA reads TGTGCCAGCAGTTACTCGCCGGACGAGCAGTACTTC.

The chain recombines TRBV6-1 with TRBJ1-5; 7 bases map to TRBD1. The CDR3 sequence is 14 residues long. The germline CDR1 and CDR2 sequences are MNHNS and SASEGT. V shed 8 bases, J shed 3 bases, and the junction held 7 bases outside the gene matches. CDR3 protein: CASWGQGVNQPQHF. The CDR3 DNA reads as TGTGCCAGCTGGGGGCAGGGGGTCAATCAGCCCCAGCATTTT.

This clonotype appeared a few times. The V gene is TRBV11-1, the J gene TRBJ1-1, with D perhaps TRBD1 (6 bases). The CDR3 spans 15 residues. Germline CDR1 is SGHAT and CDR2 is FQDESV (reference sequence). Trimming cost V 4 bases and J 3 bases, with 15 bases left between them. The CDR3 spells CASSSGQGLDTEAFF. CDR3 DNA sequence: TGTGCCAGCAGCTCTGGGCAGGGGCTAGACACTGAAGCTTTCTTT.

This clonotype was detected many times. The V gene is TRBV12-5, the J gene TRBJ1-1; D remains unclear. V lost 1 base, J lost 5 bases, and 11 bases lay in between. CDR1 is LGHNT, CDR2 FRNRAP, per germline. This CDR3 spans 14 amino acids. The CDR3 here is CASGLGGARTEAFF. The CDR3 DNA reads as TGTGCTAGTGGTTTGGGGGGAGCTAGAACTGAAGCTTTCTTT.

Many counts were recorded for this clonotype. This chain joins TRBV7-2 and TRBJ2-5; 7 positions match TRBD2. CDR3 size: 17 residues. Germline assignment: CDR1 SGHTA and CDR2 FQGNSA. J was trimmed by 4 bases and V by 3 bases; bases with no gene match: 14. CDR3 sequence: CASSLGPTLAERETQYF. The CDR3 nucleotides read TGTGCCAGCAGCTTGGGGCCCACCCTAGCGGAGAGAGAGACCCAGTACTTC.

The chain links TRBV18 to TRBJ1-6; D is uncertain. Between the trimmed V and J ends, which lost 0 bases and 6 bases, there was a span of 12 bases. Per germline, CDR1 KGHSH and CDR2 LQKENI. The CDR3 is made up of 16 amino acids. The CDR3 nucleotides are TGTGCCAGCTCACCACCTGGACGGATTTTTAATTCACCCCTCCACTTT. It codes for CASSPPGRIFNSPLHF.

This clonotype occurred a few times. The V call is TRBV3-1, the J call TRBJ1-1; D is unresolved. There are 19 residues in the CDR3. V was clipped by 0 bases and J by 4 bases, with 24 bases between them. The V gene's germline CDR1 is LGHDT and CDR2 YNNKEL (reference sequence). CDR3 nucleotides: TGTGCCAGCAGCCAAGAAGGTCCAGCAAATGACGGGTCTGGCACTGAAGCTTTCTTT. Encoded protein: CASSQEGPANDGSGTEAFF.

This clonotype was picked up a small number of times. The chain uses TRBV7-9 and TRBJ2-2; TRBD1 or TRBD2 may be the D gene (5 bases each). The CDR3 has 16 residues. Between the trimmed V and J ends, which lost 5 bases and 1 base, there was a span of 14 bases. The germline V gene encodes CDR1 SEHNR and CDR2 FQNEAQ (reference sequence). CDR3 DNA: TGTGCCAGCAGCCTCCGGGACGGAAAGAACACCGGGGAGCTGTTTTTT. It codes for CASSLRDGKNTGELFF. The full variable domain, its missing parts supplied by reference TRBV7-9 and TRBJ2-2, is DTGVSQNPRHKITKRGQNVTFRCDPISEHNRLYWYRQTLGQGPEFLTYFQNEAQLEKSRLLSDRFSAERPKGSFSTLEIQRTEQGDSAMYLCASSLRDGKNTGELFFGEGSRLTVL.

The V call is TRBV5-5, the J call TRBJ2-5, with 8 bases fitting TRBD2. CDR1 and CDR2 (germline): SGHKS, YYEKEE (reference sequence). The CDR3 runs to 17 residues. V lost 2 bases and J lost 2; bases outside the gene matches: 11. CDR3 bases: TGTGCCAGCAGCTTCGGGGGGGCCGCAGGCCCTCAAGAGACCCAGTACTTC. Protein sequence: CASSFGGAAGPQETQYF.

This clonotype was seen many times. The chain links TRBV7-2 to TRBJ2-5, with TRBD2 matching 13 bases. From germline, CDR1 is SGHTA and CDR2 FQGNSA. J was trimmed by 4 bases and V by 5 bases; bases with no gene match: 7. The CDR3 runs to 16 residues. The CDR3 here is CASSILAGGQGETQYF. CDR3 DNA sequence: TGTGCCAGCAGCATACTAGCGGGGGGGCAGGGAGAGACCCAGTACTTC. The full variable domain, rest sourced from reference TRBV7-2 and TRBJ2-5, is GAGVSQSPSNKVTEKGKDVELRCDPISGHTALYWYRQSLGQGLEFLIYFQGNSAPDKSGLPSDRFSAERTGGSVSTLTIQRTQQEDSAVYLCASSILAGGQGETQYFGPGTRLLVL.

This clonotype was seen at least ten times. This rearrangement joins TRBV7-3 to TRBJ2-1; 9 bases align to TRBD2. The germline CDR1 and CDR2 sequences are SGHTA and FQGTGA. The CDR3 is made up of 15 amino acids. V lost 5 bases to trimming and J lost 9 bases; unmatched junction nucleotides: 11. The CDR3 coding sequence is TGTGCCAGCAGCGAGAGCGGGGGGTTCACTGCTGAGCAGTTCTTC. This gives the protein CASSESGGFTAEQFF.

The rearrangement uses TRBV18 and TRBJ2-7; D gene unclear. This CDR3 region has 14 residues. Between the trimmed V and J ends, which lost 8 bases and 2 bases, there was a span of 16 bases. The germline V gene has CDR1 KGHSH and CDR2 LQKENI. The CDR3 coding sequence is TGTGCCAGCGCCGGGCTGCTCGATGCCTACGAGCAGTACTTC. Translating it yields CASAGLLDAYEQYF. The complete variable domain, with remaining parts taken from reference TRBV18 and TRBJ2-7, reads NAGVMQNPRHLVRRRGQEARLRCSPMKGHSHVYWYRQLPEEGLKFMVYLQKENIIDESGMPKERFSAEFPKEGPSILRIQQVVRGDSAAYFCASAGLLDAYEQYFGPGTRLTVT.